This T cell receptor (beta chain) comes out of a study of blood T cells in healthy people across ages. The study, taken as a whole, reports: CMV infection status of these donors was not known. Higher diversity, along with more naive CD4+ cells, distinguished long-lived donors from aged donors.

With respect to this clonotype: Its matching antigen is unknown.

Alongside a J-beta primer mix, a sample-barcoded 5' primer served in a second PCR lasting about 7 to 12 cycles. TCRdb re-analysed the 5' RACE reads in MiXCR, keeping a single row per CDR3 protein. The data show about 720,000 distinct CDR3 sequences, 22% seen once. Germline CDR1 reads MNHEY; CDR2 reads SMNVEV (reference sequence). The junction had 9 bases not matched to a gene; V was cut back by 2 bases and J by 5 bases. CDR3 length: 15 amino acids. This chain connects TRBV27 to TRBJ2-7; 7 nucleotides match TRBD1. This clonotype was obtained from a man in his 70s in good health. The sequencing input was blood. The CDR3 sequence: CASSLQGVGGDEQYF. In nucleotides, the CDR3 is TGTGCCAGCAGTTTACAGGGGGTAGGAGGTGACGAGCAGTACTTC.